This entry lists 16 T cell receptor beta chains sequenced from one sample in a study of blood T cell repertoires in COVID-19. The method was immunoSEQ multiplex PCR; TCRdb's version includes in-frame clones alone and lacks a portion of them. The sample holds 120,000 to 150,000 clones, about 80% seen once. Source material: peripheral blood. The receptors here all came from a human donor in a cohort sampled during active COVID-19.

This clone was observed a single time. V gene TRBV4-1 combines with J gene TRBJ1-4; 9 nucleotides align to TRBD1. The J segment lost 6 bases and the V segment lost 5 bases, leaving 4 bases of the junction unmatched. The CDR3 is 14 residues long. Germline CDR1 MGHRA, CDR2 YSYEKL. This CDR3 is CASSRDREDEKLFF. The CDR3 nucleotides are TGCGCCAGCAGCAGGGACAGGGAGGATGAAAAACTGTTTTTT.

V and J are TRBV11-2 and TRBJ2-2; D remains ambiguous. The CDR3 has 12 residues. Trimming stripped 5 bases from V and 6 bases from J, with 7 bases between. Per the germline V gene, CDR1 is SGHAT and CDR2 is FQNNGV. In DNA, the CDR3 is TGTGCCAGCAGCCCCCGGTCCGGGGAGCTGTTTTTT. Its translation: CASSPRSGELFF.

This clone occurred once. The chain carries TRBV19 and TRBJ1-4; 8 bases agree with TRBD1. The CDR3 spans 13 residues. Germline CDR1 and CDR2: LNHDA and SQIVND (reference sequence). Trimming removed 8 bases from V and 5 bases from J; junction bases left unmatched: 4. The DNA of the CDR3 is TGTGCCAGTCGGGACAGGCAAAATGAAAAACTGTTTTTT. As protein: CASRDRQNEKLFF.

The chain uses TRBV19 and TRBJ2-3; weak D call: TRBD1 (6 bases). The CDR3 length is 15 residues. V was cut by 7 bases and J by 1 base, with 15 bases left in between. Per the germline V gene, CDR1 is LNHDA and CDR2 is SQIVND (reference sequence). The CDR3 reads CASTSQGLGTDTQYF. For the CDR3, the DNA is TGTGCCAGTACTTCACAGGGTCTTGGCACAGATACGCAGTATTTT.

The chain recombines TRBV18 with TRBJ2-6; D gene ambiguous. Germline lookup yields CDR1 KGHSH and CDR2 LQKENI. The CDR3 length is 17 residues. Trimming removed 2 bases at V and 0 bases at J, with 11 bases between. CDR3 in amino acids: CASSPSLSPSGANVLTF. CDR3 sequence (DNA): TGTGCCAGCTCACCAAGTCTTAGCCCCTCTGGGGCCAACGTCCTGACTTTC.

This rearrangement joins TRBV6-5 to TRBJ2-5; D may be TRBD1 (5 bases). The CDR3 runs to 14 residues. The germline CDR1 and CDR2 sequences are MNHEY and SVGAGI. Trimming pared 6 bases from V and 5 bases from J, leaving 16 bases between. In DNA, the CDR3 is TGTGCCAGCAGAGTGGGCAGGGCAAGCGAGACCCAGTACTTC. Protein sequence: CASRVGRASETQYF.

DNA of the CDR3: TGTGCCAGCAGTTTAACGGGTACCGGCTACACCTTC. Residues: CASSLTGTGYTF. This sequence joins TRBV12-3 or TRBV12-4 and TRBJ1-2; D unclear. V was cut by 2 bases and J by 8 bases, with 9 bases left in between. The CDR3 is 12 residues long.

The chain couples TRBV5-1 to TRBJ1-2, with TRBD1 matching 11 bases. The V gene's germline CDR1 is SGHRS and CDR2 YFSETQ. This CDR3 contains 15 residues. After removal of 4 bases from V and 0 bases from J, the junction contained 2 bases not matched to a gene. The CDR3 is CASSRTGGPNYGYTF. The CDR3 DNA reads TGCGCCAGCAGCAGGACAGGGGGCCCTAACTATGGCTACACCTTC.

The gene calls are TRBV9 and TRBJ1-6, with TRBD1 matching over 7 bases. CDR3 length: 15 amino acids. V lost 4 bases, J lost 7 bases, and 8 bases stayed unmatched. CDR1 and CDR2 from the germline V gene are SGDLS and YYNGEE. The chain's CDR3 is CASSRRQGQNSPLHF. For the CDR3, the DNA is TGTGCCAGCAGCCGGCGACAGGGTCAGAATTCACCCCTCCACTTT.

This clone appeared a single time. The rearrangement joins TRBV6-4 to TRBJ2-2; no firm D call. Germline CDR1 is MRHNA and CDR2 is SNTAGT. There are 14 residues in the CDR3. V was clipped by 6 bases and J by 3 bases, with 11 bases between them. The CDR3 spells CASSDLVDTGELFF. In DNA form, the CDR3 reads TGTGCCAGCAGCGACCTGGTAGACACCGGGGAGCTGTTTTTT.

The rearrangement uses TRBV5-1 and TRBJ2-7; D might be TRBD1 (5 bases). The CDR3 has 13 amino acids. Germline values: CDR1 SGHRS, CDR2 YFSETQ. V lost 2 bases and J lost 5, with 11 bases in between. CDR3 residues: CASSFTPRDEQYF. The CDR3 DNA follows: TGCGCCAGCAGCTTCACTCCCAGGGACGAGCAGTACTTC.

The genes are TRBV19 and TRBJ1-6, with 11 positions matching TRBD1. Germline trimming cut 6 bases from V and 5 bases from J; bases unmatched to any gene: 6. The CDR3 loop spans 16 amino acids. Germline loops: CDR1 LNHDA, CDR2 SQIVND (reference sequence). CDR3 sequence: CASSPGQGANNSPLHF. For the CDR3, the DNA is TGTGCCAGTAGCCCCGGACAGGGGGCGAATAATTCACCCCTCCACTTT.

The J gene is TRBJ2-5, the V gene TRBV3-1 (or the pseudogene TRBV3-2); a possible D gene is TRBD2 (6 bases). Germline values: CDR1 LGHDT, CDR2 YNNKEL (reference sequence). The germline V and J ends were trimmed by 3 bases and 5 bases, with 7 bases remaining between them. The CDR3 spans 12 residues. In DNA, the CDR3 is TGTGCCAGCAGCCACAGCGGGGAGACCCAGTACTTC. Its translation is CASSHSGETQYF.

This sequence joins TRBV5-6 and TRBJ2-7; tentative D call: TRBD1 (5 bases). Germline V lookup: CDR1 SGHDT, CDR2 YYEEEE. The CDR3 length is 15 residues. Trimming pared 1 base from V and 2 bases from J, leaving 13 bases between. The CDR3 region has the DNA TGTGCCAGCAGCTTGAGATTGACAGCAACCTACGAGCAGTACTTC. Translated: CASSLRLTATYEQYF.

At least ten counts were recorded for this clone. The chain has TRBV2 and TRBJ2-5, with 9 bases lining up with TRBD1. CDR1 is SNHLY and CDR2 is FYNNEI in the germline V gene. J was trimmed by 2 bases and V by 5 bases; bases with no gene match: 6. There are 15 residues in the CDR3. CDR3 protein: CASSFDRGKQETQYF. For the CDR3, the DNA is TGTGCCAGCAGTTTCGACAGGGGGAAGCAAGAGACCCAGTACTTC.

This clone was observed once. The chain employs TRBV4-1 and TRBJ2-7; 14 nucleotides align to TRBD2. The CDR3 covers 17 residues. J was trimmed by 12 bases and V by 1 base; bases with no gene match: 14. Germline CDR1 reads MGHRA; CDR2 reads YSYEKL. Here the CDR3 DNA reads TGCGCCAGCAGCCAAGGGGATGTAGGGACTAGCGGGGGCTTACTGTACTTC. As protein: CASSQGDVGTSGGLLYF.